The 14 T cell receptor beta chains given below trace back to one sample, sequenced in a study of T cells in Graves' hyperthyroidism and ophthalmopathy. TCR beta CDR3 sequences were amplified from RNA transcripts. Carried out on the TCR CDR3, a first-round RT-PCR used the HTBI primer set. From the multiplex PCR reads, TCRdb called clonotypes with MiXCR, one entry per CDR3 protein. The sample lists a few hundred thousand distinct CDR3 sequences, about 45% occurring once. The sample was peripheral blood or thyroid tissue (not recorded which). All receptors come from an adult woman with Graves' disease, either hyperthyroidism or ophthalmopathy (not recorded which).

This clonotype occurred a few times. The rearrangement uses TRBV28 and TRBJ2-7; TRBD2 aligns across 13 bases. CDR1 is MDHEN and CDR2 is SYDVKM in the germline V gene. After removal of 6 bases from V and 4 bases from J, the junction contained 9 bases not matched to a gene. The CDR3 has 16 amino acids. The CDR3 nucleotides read TGTGCCAGCAGCCCACTAGCGGGAGGGTTTTCGTACGAGCAGTACTTC. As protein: CASSPLAGGFSYEQYF.

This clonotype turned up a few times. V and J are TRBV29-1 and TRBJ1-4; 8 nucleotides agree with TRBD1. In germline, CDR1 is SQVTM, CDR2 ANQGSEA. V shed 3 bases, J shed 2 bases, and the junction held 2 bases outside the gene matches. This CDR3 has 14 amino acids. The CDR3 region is CSVEDRATNEKLFF. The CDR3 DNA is TGCAGCGTTGAGGACAGGGCTACTAATGAAAAACTGTTTTTT.

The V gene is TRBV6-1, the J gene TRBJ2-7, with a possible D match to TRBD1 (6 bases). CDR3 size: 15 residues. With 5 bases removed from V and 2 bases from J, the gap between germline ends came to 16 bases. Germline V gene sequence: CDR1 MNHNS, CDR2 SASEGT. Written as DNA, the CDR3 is TGTGCCAGCAGTTCTCTCAAACAGGGTCCCTACGAGCAGTACTTC. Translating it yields CASSSLKQGPYEQYF.

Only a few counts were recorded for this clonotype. This chain's CDR3 is CASSRGGRGNEKLFF. Written as DNA, the CDR3 is TGTGCCAGCAGTCGGGGGGGGCGCGGTAATGAAAAACTGTTTTTT. This chain links TRBV6-6 with TRBJ1-4, with a tentative D call TRBD1 (6 bases). The CDR3 length is 15 residues. V gave up 5 bases and J gave up 4 bases, with 14 bases separating them. Germline V CDR1 and CDR2: MNHNY, SVGAGI (reference sequence).

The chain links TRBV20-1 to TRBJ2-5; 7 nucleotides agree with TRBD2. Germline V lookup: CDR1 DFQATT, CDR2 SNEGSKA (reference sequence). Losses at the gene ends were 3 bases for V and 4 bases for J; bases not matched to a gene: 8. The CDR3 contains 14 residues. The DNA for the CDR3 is TGCAGTGCTAGCCCTAGCGGACCTGGAGAGACCCAGTACTTC. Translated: CSASPSGPGETQYF.

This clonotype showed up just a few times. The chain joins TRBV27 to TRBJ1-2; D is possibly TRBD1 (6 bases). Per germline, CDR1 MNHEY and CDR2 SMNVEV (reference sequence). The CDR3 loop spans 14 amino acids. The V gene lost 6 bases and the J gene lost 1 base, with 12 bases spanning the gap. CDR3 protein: CASRRDIGNYGYTF. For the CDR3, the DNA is TGTGCCAGCAGGAGGGACATCGGTAACTATGGCTACACCTTC.

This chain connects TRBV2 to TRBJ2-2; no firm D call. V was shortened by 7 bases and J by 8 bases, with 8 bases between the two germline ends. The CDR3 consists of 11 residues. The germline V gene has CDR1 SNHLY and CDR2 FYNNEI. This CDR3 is CASTLWGELFF. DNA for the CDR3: TGTGCCAGCACCCTGTGGGGGGAGCTGTTTTTT.

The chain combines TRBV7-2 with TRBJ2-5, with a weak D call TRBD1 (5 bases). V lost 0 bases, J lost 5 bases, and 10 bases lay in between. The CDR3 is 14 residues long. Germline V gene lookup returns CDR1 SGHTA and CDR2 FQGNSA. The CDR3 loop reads CASSLAGLVETQYF. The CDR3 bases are TGTGCCAGCAGCTTAGCGGGGCTCGTCGAGACCCAGTACTTC.

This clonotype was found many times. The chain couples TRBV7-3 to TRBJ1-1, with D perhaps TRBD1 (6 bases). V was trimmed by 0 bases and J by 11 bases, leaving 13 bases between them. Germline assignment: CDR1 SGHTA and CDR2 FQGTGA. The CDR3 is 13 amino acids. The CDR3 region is CASSLTRAGEAFF. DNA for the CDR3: TGTGCCAGCAGCTTAACGAGGGCAGGGGAGGCTTTCTTT.

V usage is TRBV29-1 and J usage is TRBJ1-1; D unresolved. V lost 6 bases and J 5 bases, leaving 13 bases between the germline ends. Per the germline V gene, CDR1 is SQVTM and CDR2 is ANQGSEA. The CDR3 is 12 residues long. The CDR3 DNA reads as TGCAGCGTGGCCCGGGATCCAACTGAAGCTTTCTTT. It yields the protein CSVARDPTEAFF.

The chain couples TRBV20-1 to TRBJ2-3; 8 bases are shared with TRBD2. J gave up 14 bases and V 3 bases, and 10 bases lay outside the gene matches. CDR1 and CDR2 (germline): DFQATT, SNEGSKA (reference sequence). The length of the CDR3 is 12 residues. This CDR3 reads CSARSPGLGPYF. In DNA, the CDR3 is TGCAGTGCTAGGTCTCCGGGACTAGGTCCGTATTTT.

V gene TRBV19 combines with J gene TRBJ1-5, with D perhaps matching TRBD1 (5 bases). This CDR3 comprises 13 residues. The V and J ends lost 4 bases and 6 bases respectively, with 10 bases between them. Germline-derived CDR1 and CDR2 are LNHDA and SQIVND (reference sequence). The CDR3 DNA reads TGTGCCAGTAGTAGGGGACGTAGTCAGCCCCAGCATTTT. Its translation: CASSRGRSQPQHF.

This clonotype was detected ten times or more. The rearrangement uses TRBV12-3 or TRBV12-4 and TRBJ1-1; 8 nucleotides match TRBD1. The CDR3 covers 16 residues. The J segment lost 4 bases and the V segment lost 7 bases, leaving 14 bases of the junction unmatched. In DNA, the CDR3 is TGTGCCAGCAACGATCAGGGGGCGTTGGGAGCCACTGAAGCTTTCTTT. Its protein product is CASNDQGALGATEAFF.

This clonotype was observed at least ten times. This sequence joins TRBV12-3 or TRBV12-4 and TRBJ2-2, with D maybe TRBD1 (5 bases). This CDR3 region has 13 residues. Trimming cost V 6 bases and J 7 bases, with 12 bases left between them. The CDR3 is CASRRGYGGELFF. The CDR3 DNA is TGTGCCAGCAGAAGGGGATACGGCGGGGAGCTGTTTTTT.